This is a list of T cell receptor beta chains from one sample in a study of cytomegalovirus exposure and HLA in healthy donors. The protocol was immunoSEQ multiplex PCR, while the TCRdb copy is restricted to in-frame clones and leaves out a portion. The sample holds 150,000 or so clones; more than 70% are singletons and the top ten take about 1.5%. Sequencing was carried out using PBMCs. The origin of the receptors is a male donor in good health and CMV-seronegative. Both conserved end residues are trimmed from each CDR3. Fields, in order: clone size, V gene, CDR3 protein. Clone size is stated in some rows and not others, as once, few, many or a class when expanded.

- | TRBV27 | AGSGRTARGTEAF
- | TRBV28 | ASSLPLRGPYEQY
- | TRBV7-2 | ASSGRANPDTQY
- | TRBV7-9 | ASKGGTSSYEQY
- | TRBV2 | ASSASGRVAGELF
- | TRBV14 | ASSQHRTHQETQY
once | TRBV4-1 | ASSLGTGRETQY
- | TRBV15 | ATSRDPGGTQY
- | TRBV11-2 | ASSPRLAGGPSTDTQY
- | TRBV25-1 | ASSAPGTGNTEAF
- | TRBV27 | ASSLGQGTQY
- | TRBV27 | ASSPTGSSYEQY
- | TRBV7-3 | ASSLMGSSYNSPLH
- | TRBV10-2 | ASLRFPGAEPQH
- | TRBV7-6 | ASSSRTGLIGELF
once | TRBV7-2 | ASTVGRVNYGYT
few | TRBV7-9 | ASSPTGVGTEAF
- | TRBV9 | ASTDRVSTDTQY
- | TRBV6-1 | ASSEDRGTGYT
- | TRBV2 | ASVPGQGNTGELF
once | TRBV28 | ASSSSDRGQPQH
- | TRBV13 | ASSPWADNSPLH
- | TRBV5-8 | ASSPGQEPNQPQH
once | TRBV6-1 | ASSEATGTGDRSF
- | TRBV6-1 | ASSPPTPSGNTIY
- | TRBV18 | ASSPRQASGNTIY
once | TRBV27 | ASSPRWQETQY
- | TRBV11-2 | ASSLTYEQY
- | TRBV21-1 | ASSKAIPGQSDYEQY
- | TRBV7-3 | ASSLLSQPVAGGLHEQY
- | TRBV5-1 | ASSIYGTGGSGANVLT
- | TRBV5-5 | ASKSLQGYEQY
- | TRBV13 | ASSLGLWDRGHEQY
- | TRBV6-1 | ANKGDGYT
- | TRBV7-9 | ASSHGQVNTEAF
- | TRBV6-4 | ASSPGTDVNIQY
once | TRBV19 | ASSIDWGQSTDTQY
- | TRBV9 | ASSVDRNYGYT
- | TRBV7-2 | ASSPTDYTYEQY
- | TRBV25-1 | ASSGTSGKSSYEQY
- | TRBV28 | ASSFPGGSYGYT
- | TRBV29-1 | SVEGERDSFFVVPF
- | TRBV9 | ASSVRQGATPYEQY
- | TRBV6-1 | ASKATALNQPQH
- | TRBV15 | ATSTTGLAGNRNEQF
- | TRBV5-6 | ASSSGQSHQETQY
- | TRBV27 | ASSAVGLAKNIQY
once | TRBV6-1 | ASGGWGGGANVLT
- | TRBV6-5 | ASSTGRNQPQH
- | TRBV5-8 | ASSLTANQPQH
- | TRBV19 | ASWSAEEQF
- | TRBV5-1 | ASRQQLTGELF
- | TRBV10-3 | ACGDRLHQPQH
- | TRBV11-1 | ASTYTRTGSTDTQY
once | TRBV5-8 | ASSPDRGSEQY
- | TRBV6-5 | ASSYSAAANYGYT
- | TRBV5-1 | ASSLDVGGGGSPLH
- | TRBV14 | ASSQEFGDRGRLSYEQY